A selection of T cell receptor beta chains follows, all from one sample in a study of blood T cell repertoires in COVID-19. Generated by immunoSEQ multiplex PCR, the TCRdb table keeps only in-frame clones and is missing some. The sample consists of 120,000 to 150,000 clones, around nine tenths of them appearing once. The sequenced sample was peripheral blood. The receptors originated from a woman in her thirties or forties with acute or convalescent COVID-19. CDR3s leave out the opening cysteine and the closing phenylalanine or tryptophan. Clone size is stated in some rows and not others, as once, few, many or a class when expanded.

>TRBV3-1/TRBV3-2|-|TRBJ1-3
ASSRLSSQPGQGSGNTIY
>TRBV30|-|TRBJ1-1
AWSVQGIGATEAF
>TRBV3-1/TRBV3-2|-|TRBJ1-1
ASSHSALTGINTEAF
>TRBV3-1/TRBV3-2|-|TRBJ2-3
ASSGAQRGVDTQY
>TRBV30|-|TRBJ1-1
AWGRSGNTEAF
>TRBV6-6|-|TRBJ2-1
ASSYSRGSYNEQF
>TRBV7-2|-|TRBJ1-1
ASSFRRNTEAF
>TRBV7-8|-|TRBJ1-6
ASSLQGGRPLH
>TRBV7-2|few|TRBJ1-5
ASSLGGSRDSNQPQH
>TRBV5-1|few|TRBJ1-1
ASSLEMGTVGTEAF
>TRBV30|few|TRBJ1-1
AWTNGGLRTEAF
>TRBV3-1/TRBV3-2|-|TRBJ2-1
ASSLPGTGGANEQF
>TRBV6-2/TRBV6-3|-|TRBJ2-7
ASSYPTSGSNEQY
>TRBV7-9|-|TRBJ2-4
ASSLSRNIQY
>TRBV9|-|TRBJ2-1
ASGPPGLAGGGYNEQF
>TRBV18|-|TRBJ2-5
ASSPTGTGVETQY
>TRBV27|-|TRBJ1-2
ASTGRLGAGYGYT
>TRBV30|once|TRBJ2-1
ARGSGTYNEQF
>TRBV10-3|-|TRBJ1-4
AISANGYIDSTNEKLF
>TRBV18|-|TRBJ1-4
ASSPRLNEKLF
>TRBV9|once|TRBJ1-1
ASSATSTRNTEAF
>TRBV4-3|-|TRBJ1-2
ASSQTPKAFGDGYT
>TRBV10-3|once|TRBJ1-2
AISDLPGQRDGYT
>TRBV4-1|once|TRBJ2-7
ASSRGTGPYEQY